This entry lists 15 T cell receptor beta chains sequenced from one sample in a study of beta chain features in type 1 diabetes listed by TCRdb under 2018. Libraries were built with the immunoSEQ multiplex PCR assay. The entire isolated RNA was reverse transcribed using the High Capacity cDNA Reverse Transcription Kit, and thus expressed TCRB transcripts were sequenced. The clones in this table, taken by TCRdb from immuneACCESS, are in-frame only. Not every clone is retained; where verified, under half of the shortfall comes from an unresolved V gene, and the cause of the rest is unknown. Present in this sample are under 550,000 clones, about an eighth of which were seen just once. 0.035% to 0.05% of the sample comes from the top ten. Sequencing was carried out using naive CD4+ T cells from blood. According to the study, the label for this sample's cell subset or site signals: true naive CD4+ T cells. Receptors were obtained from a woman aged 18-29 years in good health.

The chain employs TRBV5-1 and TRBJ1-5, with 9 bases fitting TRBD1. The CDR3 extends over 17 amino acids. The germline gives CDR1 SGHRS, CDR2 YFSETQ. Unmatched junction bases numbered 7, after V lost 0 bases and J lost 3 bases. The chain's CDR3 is CASSLGPRQGDNQPQHF. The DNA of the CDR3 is TGCGCCAGCAGCTTGGGGCCGAGACAGGGGGACAATCAGCCCCAGCATTTT. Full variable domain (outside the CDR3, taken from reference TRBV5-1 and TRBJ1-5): KAGVTQTPRYLIKTRGQQVTLSCSPISGHRSVSWYQQTPGQGLQFLFEYFSETQRNKGNFPGRFSGRQFSNSRSEMNVSTLELGDSALYLCASSLGPRQGDNQPQHFGDGTRLSIL.

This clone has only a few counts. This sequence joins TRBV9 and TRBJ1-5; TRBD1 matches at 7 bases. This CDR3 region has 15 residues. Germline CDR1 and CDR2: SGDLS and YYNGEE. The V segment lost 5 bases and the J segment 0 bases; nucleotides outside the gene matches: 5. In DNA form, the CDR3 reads TGTGCCAGCAGTACAGGGGACAATAGCAATCAGCCCCAGCATTTT. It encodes CASSTGDNSNQPQHF.

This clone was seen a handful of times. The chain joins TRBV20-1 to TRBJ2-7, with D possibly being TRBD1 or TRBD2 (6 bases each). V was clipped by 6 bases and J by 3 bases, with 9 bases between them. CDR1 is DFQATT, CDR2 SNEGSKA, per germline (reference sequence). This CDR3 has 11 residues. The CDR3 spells CSAKGGYEQYV. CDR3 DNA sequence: TGCAGTGCCAAGGGGGGCTACGAGCAGTACGTC.

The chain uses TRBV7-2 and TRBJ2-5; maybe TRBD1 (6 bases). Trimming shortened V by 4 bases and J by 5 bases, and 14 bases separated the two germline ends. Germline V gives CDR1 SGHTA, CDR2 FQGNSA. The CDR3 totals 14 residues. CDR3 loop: CASSSNRVTETQYF. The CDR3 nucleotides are TGTGCCAGCAGCTCAAACAGGGTAACGGAGACCCAGTACTTC.

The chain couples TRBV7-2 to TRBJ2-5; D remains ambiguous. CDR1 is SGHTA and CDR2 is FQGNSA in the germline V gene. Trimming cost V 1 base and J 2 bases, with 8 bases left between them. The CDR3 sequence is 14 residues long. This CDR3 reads CASSLVFGQETQYF. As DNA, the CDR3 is TGTGCCAGCAGCTTAGTGTTCGGTCAAGAGACCCAGTACTTC.

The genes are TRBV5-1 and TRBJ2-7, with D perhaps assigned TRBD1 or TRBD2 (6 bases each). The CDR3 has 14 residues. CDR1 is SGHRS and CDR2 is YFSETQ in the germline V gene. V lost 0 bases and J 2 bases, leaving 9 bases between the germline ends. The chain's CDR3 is CASSLDRGPYEQYV. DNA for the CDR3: TGCGCCAGCAGCTTGGATCGGGGGCCCTACGAGCAGTACGTC.

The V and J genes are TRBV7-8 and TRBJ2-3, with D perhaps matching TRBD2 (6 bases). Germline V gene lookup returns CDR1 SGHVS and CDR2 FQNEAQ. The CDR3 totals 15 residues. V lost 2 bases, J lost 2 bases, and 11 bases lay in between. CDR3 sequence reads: CASSLNRGYTDTQYF. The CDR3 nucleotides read TGTGCCAGCAGCTTAAATCGGGGGTACACAGATACGCAGTATTTT.

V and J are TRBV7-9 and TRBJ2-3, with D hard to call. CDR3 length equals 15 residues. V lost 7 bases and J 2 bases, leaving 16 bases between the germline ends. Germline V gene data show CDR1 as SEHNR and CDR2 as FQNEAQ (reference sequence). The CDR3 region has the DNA TGTGCCAGCACCCGGTCAGCCATAATCACAGATACGCAGTATTTT. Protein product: CASTRSAIITDTQYF. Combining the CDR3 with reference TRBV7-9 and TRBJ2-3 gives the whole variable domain DTGVSQNPRHKITKRGQNVTFRCDPISEHNRLYWYRQTLGQGPEFLTYFQNEAQLEKSRLLSDRFSAERPKGSFSTLEIQRTEQGDSAMYLCASTRSAIITDTQYFGPGTRLTVL.

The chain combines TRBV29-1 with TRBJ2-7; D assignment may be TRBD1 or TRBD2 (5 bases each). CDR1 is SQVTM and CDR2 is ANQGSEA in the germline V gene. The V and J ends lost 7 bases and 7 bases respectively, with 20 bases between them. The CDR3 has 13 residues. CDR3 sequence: CSGQPGPTREQYF. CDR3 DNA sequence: TGCAGCGGCCAGCCGGGACCGACGAGGGAGCAGTACTTC.

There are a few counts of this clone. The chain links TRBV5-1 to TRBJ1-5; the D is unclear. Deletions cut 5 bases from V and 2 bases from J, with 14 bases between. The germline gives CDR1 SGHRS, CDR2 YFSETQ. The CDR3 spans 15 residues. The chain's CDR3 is CASSFDPGGNQPQHF. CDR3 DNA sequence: TGCGCCAGCAGTTTTGACCCGGGCGGCAATCAGCCCCAGCATTTT.

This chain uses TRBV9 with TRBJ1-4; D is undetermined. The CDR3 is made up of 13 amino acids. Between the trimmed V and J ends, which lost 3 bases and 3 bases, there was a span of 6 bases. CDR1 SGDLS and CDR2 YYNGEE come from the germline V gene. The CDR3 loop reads CASSDSSNEKLFF. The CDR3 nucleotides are TGTGCCAGCAGCGACAGCTCTAATGAAAAACTGTTTTTT.

The CDR3 spells CASSQLHGEPGDTQYF. The DNA of the CDR3 is TGTGCCAGCAGCCAATTGCACGGGGAGCCGGGAGATACGCAGTATTTT. V gene TRBV4-2 combines with J gene TRBJ2-3; a weak D match, TRBD2 (5 bases). Germline lookup yields CDR1 LGHNA and CDR2 YNFKEQ. V was trimmed by 2 bases and J by 5 bases, leaving 17 bases between them. The CDR3 sequence is 16 residues long.

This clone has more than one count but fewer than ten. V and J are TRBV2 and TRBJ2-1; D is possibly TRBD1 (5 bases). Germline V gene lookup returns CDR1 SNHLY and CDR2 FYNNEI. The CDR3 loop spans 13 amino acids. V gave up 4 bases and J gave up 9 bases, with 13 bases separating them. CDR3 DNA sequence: TGTGCCAGCAGTGGAAGCGCCCAGGGTGAGCAGTTCTTC. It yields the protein CASSGSAQGEQFF.

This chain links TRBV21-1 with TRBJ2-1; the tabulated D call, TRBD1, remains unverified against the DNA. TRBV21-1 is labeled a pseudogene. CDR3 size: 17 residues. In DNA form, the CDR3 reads TGTGCCAGCAGCAACACGACAGGAACCATTGCCTACAATGAGCAGTTCTTC. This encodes CASSNTTGTIAYNEQFF.

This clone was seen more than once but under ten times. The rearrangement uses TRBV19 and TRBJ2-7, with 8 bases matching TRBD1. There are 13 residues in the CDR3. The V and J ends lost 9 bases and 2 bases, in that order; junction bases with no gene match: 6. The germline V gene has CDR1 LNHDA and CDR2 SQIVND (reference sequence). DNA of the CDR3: TGTGCCAGCAAGAAGGGACAGGCCTACGAGCAGTACGTC. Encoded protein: CASKKGQAYEQYV.